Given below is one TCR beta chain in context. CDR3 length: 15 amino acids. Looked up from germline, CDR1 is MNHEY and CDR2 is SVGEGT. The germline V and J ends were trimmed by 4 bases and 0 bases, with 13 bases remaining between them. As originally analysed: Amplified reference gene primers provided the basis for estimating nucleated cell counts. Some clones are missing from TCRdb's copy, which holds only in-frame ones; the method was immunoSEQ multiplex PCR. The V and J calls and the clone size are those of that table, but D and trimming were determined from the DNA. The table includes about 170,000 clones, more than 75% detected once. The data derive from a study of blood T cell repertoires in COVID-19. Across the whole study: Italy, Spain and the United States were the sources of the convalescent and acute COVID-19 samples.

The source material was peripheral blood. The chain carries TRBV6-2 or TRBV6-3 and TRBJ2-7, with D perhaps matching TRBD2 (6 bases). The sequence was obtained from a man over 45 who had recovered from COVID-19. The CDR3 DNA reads TGTGCCAGCAGTTCCCGGGGGAGGCTCTCCTACGAGCAGTACTTC. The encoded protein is CASSSRGRLSYEQYF.